Listed below are T cell receptor beta chains from one sample, sequenced in a study of T cells in Graves' hyperthyroidism and ophthalmopathy. TCRdb re-called the multiplex PCR reads with MiXCR, one entry per CDR3 protein. The repertoire holds a few hundred thousand distinct CDR3 sequences, with roughly an eighth as singletons. Specimen: blood. Every receptor here comes from a woman aged 18-29 years with Graves' hyperthyroidism. Each CDR3 is given with its conserved first and last residue. Fields, in order: D gene, J gene, clone size, V gene, CDR3 DNA, CDR3 protein. D genes are given only for firm matches. Where a row states a size, it is once, few, many or the class of an expanded clone; other rows omit it.

D gene: .
J gene: TRBJ2-7
clone size: many
V gene: TRBV6-1
CDR3 DNA: TGTGCCAGCAGTACTACTAGGTCTCACGAGCAGTACTTC
CDR3 protein: CASSTTRSHEQYF

D gene: .
J gene: TRBJ1-1
clone size: many
V gene: TRBV5-1
CDR3 DNA: TGCGCCAGCATCCCGAATGGGGGGGGAAACACTGAAGCTTTCTTT
CDR3 protein: CASIPNGGGNTEAFF

D gene: .
J gene: TRBJ2-1
clone size: many
V gene: TRBV28
CDR3 DNA: TGTGCCAGCAGTTTATGGTCGCGGGGATACAATGAGCAGTTCTTC
CDR3 protein: CASSLWSRGYNEQFF

D gene: .
J gene: TRBJ2-1
clone size: many
V gene: TRBV19
CDR3 DNA: TGTGCCAGTAGAGGAGGACAGTCCTACAATGAGCAGTTCTTC
CDR3 protein: CASRGGQSYNEQFF

D gene: .
J gene: TRBJ1-1
clone size: few
V gene: TRBV18
CDR3 DNA: TGTGCCAGCTCACCCTTACCCGACAGGCTGGGGACTGAAGCTTTCTTT
CDR3 protein: CASSPLPDRLGTEAFF

D gene: .
J gene: TRBJ2-3
clone size: few
V gene: TRBV4-1
CDR3 DNA: TGCGCCAGCAGCCAAAGTACGCCTAGCACAGATACGCAGTATTTT
CDR3 protein: CASSQSTPSTDTQYF

D gene: TRBD2
J gene: TRBJ2-1
clone size: few
V gene: TRBV6-9
CDR3 DNA: TGTGCCAGCAGTTACATTCGACTAGCGGGAGGGACCGCCTACAATGAGCAGTTCTTC
CDR3 protein: CASSYIRLAGGTAYNEQFF

D gene: TRBD1
J gene: TRBJ2-7
clone size: .
V gene: TRBV4-1
CDR3 DNA: TGCGCCAGCGGCCAAGACAGGGTTTACGAGCAGTACTTC
CDR3 protein: CASGQDRVYEQYF

D gene: TRBD1
J gene: TRBJ2-2
clone size: .
V gene: TRBV5-1
CDR3 DNA: TGCGCCAGCAGCTTGTCCGGGACAGGGAACGGGGAGCTGTTTTTT
CDR3 protein: CASSLSGTGNGELFF

D gene: .
J gene: TRBJ2-5
clone size: few
V gene: TRBV3-1
CDR3 DNA: TGTGCCAGCAGCCAAGGTCCGTATCGGGTCTACTTC
CDR3 protein: CASSQGPYRVYF

D gene: .
J gene: TRBJ1-1
clone size: many
V gene: TRBV29-1
CDR3 DNA: TGCAGCAGCCGGGACGGACTTGAAGCTTTCTTT
CDR3 protein: CSSRDGLEAFF

D gene: TRBD1
J gene: TRBJ1-5
clone size: few
V gene: TRBV19
CDR3 DNA: TGTGCCAGTAGTATATTGCCGGGACAGGGGGCGCAGGGCAATCAGCCCCAGCATTTT
CDR3 protein: CASSILPGQGAQGNQPQHF

D gene: .
J gene: TRBJ1-5
clone size: many
V gene: TRBV28
CDR3 DNA: TGTGCCAGCAGTTTTGGCAATCAGCCCCAGCATTTT
CDR3 protein: CASSFGNQPQHF

D gene: TRBD1
J gene: TRBJ1-1
clone size: many
V gene: TRBV27
CDR3 DNA: TGTGCCAGCAGTTTAGGCGGGACAGAACCGAACACTGAAGCTTTCTTT
CDR3 protein: CASSLGGTEPNTEAFF

D gene: .
J gene: TRBJ1-1
clone size: few
V gene: TRBV29-1
CDR3 DNA: TGCAGCGTTGAAGTTCGACAGTACACTGAAGCTTTCTTT
CDR3 protein: CSVEVRQYTEAFF

D gene: TRBD1
J gene: TRBJ2-2
clone size: few
V gene: TRBV5-1
CDR3 DNA: TGCGCCAGCAGCTTGGACAGGGGATTGAACACCGGGGAGCTGTTTTTT
CDR3 protein: CASSLDRGLNTGELFF

D gene: .
J gene: TRBJ1-4
clone size: many
V gene: TRBV13
CDR3 DNA: TGTGCCAGCAGCTTAGCGGGACGGGCCGTTAATGAAAAACTGTTTTTT
CDR3 protein: CASSLAGRAVNEKLFF

D gene: TRBD1
J gene: TRBJ1-2
clone size: many
V gene: TRBV12-3/TRBV12-4
CDR3 DNA: TGTGCCAGCAGTCAGGGACAGGGGAGTGGCTACACCTTC
CDR3 protein: CASSQGQGSGYTF

D gene: .
J gene: TRBJ2-1
clone size: many
V gene: TRBV7-6
CDR3 DNA: TGTGCCAGCAGCCTTGACCTGGGTGAGCAGTTCTTC
CDR3 protein: CASSLDLGEQFF

D gene: .
J gene: TRBJ2-5
clone size: .
V gene: TRBV4-3
CDR3 DNA: TGCGCCAGCAGCCAAATCACGCAGATCCAAGAAGAGACCCAGTACTTC
CDR3 protein: CASSQITQIQEETQYF

D gene: .
J gene: TRBJ2-7
clone size: few
V gene: TRBV19
CDR3 DNA: TGTGCCAGTAGTATAGGCCCTTACGATCTCCCCTACGAGCAGTACTTC
CDR3 protein: CASSIGPYDLPYEQYF

D gene: .
J gene: TRBJ1-6
clone size: few
V gene: TRBV9
CDR3 DNA: TGTGCCAGCAGCGTAGGACGGGGGTCACCCCTCCACTTT
CDR3 protein: CASSVGRGSPLHF

D gene: .
J gene: TRBJ1-1
clone size: .
V gene: TRBV28
CDR3 DNA: TGTGCCAGCAGGCTCCGGGACGGCAGTATTGAAGCTTTCTTT
CDR3 protein: CASRLRDGSIEAFF

D gene: .
J gene: TRBJ2-1
clone size: many
V gene: TRBV7-2
CDR3 DNA: TGTGCCAGCAGCTTAGTGTACGCTAGTGAGCAGTTCTTC
CDR3 protein: CASSLVYASEQFF

D gene: TRBD2
J gene: TRBJ2-1
clone size: once
V gene: TRBV6-1
CDR3 DNA: TGTGCCAGCAGTGAAGAGCCTCCGGGACTAGCAGGGGGCTCCTACAATGAGCAGTTCTTC
CDR3 protein: CASSEEPPGLAGGSYNEQFF

D gene: .
J gene: TRBJ2-1
clone size: .
V gene: TRBV7-2
CDR3 DNA: TGTGCCAGCAGCTCCTCCGGGAGTACACTATACAATGAGCAGTTCTTC
CDR3 protein: CASSSSGSTLYNEQFF

D gene: .
J gene: TRBJ2-2
clone size: .
V gene: TRBV7-6
CDR3 DNA: TGTGCCAGCAGCTTAGAGGCAGGGACCGGGGAGCTGTTTTTT
CDR3 protein: CASSLEAGTGELFF

D gene: TRBD2
J gene: TRBJ2-1
clone size: few
V gene: TRBV7-9
CDR3 DNA: TGTGCCAGCAGTCGACAGGGGACTAGCGGGAACAATGAGCAGTTCTTC
CDR3 protein: CASSRQGTSGNNEQFF

D gene: TRBD1
J gene: TRBJ1-2
clone size: .
V gene: TRBV30
CDR3 DNA: TGTGCCTGGACCAGGGACAGGGGGGCGCAAGGCTACACCTTC
CDR3 protein: CAWTRDRGAQGYTF

D gene: TRBD1
J gene: TRBJ2-3
clone size: many
V gene: TRBV19
CDR3 DNA: TGTGCCAGTAGTACCGGGACAGGGAGTGGAGATACGCAGTATTTT
CDR3 protein: CASSTGTGSGDTQYF

D gene: TRBD2
J gene: TRBJ2-7
clone size: many
V gene: TRBV28
CDR3 DNA: TGTGCCAGCAGCCCCCGACTAGCGGTGACCTACGAGCAGTACTTC
CDR3 protein: CASSPRLAVTYEQYF

D gene: .
J gene: TRBJ1-2
clone size: .
V gene: TRBV12-5
CDR3 DNA: TGTGCTAGTGGTTTGGTATACCCGCTGACAGGCCCAAGGGGCTACACCTTC
CDR3 protein: CASGLVYPLTGPRGYTF

D gene: TRBD2
J gene: TRBJ2-5
clone size: .
V gene: TRBV18
CDR3 DNA: TGTGCCAGCTCAGCAGTAGCGGGGTTCCAAGAGACCCAGTACTTC
CDR3 protein: CASSAVAGFQETQYF

D gene: .
J gene: TRBJ2-3
clone size: .
V gene: TRBV7-2
CDR3 DNA: TGTGCCAGCACAGATACGCAGTATTTT
CDR3 protein: CASTDTQYF

D gene: .
J gene: TRBJ2-7
clone size: many
V gene: TRBV5-5
CDR3 DNA: TGTGCCAGCAGCTTTTCACCCCTTTTGGACGAGCAGTACTTC
CDR3 protein: CASSFSPLLDEQYF

D gene: .
J gene: TRBJ1-3
clone size: .
V gene: TRBV9
CDR3 DNA: TGTGCCAGCAGCGTAGGGGGGGAATGGGCTGGAAACACCATATATTTT
CDR3 protein: CASSVGGEWAGNTIYF

D gene: TRBD1
J gene: TRBJ2-7
clone size: many
V gene: TRBV28
CDR3 DNA: TGTGCCAGCAGTTCCGACAGGGGGCTCTACGAGCAGTACTTC
CDR3 protein: CASSSDRGLYEQYF

D gene: .
J gene: TRBJ2-5
clone size: few
V gene: TRBV28
CDR3 DNA: TGTGCCAGCAGTGGGGACGGCTCGAGAGGGACCCAGTACTTC
CDR3 protein: CASSGDGSRGTQYF

D gene: TRBD1
J gene: TRBJ2-7
clone size: many
V gene: TRBV28
CDR3 DNA: TGTGCCAGCAGCCCTACAAGGACAGGGAGTTACGAGCAGTACTTC
CDR3 protein: CASSPTRTGSYEQYF

D gene: TRBD2
J gene: TRBJ2-1
clone size: few
V gene: TRBV7-2
CDR3 DNA: TGTGCCAGCAGCTTCCCGACTAGCGGGACTAACAATGAGCAGTTCTTC
CDR3 protein: CASSFPTSGTNNEQFF